This TCR beta chain was retrieved from a study of graft-versus-host responses after intestinal transplantation. With regard to this clone: Antigen specificity is unknown.

Profiling relied on immunoSEQ multiplex PCR, and the TCRdb table lists in-frame clones only, not all of them. Among around 97,000 clones listed, roughly 93% were seen once. V gave up 4 bases and J gave up 4 bases, with 20 bases separating them. CDR1 MGHRA and CDR2 YSYEKL come from the germline V gene. The CDR3 runs to 18 residues. This chain uses TRBV4-1 with TRBJ2-6; no reliable D call. This receptor was taken from a human donor who received an intestinal transplant. Sequencing was performed on unstimulated CD8+ T cells sorted from spleen or lymph node cells, taken before intestinal transplant. In DNA form, the CDR3 reads TGCGCCAGCAGCCCTAACGTAGGGCATTACTTCGGGGCCAACGTCCTGACTTTC. Translating it yields CASSPNVGHYFGANVLTF.